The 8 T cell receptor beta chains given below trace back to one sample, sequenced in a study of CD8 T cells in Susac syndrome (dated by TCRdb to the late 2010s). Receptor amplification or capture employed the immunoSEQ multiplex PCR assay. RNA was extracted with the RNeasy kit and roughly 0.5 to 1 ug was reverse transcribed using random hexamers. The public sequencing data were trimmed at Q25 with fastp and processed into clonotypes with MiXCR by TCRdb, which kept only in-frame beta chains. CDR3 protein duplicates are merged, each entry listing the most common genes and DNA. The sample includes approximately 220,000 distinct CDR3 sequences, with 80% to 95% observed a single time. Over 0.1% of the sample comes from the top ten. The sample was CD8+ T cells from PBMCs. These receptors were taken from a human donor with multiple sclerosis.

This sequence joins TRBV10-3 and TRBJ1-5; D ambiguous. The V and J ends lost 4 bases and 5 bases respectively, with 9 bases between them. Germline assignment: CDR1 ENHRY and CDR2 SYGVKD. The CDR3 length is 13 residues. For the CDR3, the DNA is TGTGCCATCAGTGCGGCTCCACATCAGCCCCAGCATTTT. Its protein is CAISAAPHQPQHF.

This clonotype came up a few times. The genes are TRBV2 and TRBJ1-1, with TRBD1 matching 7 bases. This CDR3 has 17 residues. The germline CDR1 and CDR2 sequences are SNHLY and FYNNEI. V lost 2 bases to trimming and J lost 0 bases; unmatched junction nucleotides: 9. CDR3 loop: CASSERGLMVVNTEAFF. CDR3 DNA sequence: TGTGCCAGCAGTGAAAGGGGGCTCATGGTGGTGAACACTGAAGCTTTCTTT.

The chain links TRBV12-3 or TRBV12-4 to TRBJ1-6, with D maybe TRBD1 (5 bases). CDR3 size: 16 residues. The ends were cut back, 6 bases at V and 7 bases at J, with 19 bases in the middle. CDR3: CASSQIWGGYNSPLHF. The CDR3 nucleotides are TGTGCCAGCAGCCAGATTTGGGGGGGATACAATTCACCCCTCCACTTT.

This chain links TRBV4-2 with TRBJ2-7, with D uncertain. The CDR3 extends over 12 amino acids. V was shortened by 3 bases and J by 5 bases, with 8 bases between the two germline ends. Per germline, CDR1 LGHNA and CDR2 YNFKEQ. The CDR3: CASSQGGDEQYF. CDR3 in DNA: TGTGCCAGCAGCCAGGGTGGGGACGAGCAGTACTTC.

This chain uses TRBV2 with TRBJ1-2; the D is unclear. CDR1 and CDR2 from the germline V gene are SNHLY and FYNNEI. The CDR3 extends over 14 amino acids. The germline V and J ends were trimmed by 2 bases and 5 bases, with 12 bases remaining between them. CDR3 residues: CASSERTDAYGYTF. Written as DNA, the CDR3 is TGTGCCAGCAGTGAAAGGACCGATGCATATGGCTACACCTTC.

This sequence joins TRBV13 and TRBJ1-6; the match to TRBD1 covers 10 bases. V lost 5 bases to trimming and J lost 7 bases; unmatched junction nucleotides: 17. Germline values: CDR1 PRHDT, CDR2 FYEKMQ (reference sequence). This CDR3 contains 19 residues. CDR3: CASSLRLETGTGVNSPLHF. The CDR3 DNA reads TGTGCCAGCAGCCTCCGACTGGAAACCGGGACAGGGGTAAATTCACCCCTCCACTTT.

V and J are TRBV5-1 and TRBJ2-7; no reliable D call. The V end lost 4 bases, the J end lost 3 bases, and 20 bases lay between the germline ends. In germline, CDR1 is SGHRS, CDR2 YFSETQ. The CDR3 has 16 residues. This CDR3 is CASSPESGLANYEQYF. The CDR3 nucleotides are TGCGCCAGCAGCCCGGAATCAGGATTGGCAAACTACGAGCAGTACTTC.

The CDR3 here is CASSLSGENTGELFF. The CDR3 coding sequence is TGTGCCAGCAGCCTCTCGGGGGAGAACACCGGGGAGCTGTTTTTT. The chain uses TRBV3-1 and TRBJ2-2; D might be TRBD2 (6 bases). The CDR3 totals 15 residues. V lost 4 bases to trimming and J lost 1 base, with 10 bases between them. Germline CDR1 reads LGHDT; CDR2 reads YNNKEL (reference sequence).